These 9 T cell receptor beta chains came from one sample sequenced in a study of neurological immune-mediated disorders. One entry per CDR3 protein, called by TCRdb with MiXCR from the 5' RACE reads. This table holds about 55,000 distinct CDR3 sequences, roughly 4.4% found once. Sample: PBMCs. These receptor sequences come from a man between 50 and 59 years old with multiple sclerosis.

At least ten counts were recorded for this clonotype. This chain uses TRBV5-1 with TRBJ2-3, with 9 bases matching TRBD1. The junction had 12 bases not matched to a gene; V was cut back by 4 bases and J by 3 bases. The CDR3 extends over 17 amino acids. Germline CDR1 is SGHRS and CDR2 is YFSETQ. The CDR3 bases are TGCGCCAGCAGCCCGGAGGGGACAGGGTGGGAGACAGATACGCAGTATTTT. The encoded protein is CASSPEGTGWETDTQYF.

This clonotype has only a few counts. This chain joins TRBV29-1 and TRBJ2-3; no definite D call. CDR1 and CDR2 (germline): SQVTM, ANQGSEA. V lost 6 bases, J lost 4 bases, and 14 bases lay in between. The CDR3 totals 13 residues. The CDR3 spells CSVVVESSDTQYF. CDR3 in DNA: TGCAGCGTCGTTGTGGAAAGTTCAGATACGCAGTATTTT.

This clonotype was found many times. The genes are TRBV5-1 and TRBJ2-3; D remains ambiguous. The germline V gene encodes CDR1 SGHRS and CDR2 YFSETQ. The CDR3 consists of 14 residues. V lost 2 bases to trimming and J lost 2 bases, with 9 bases between them. CDR3 sequence: CASSLSDHTDTQYF. The CDR3 nucleotides are TGCGCCAGCAGCTTATCGGACCACACAGATACGCAGTATTTT. The complete variable domain, with remaining parts taken from reference TRBV5-1 and TRBJ2-3, reads KAGVTQTPRYLIKTRGQQVTLSCSPISGHRSVSWYQQTPGQGLQFLFEYFSETQRNKGNFPGRFSGRQFSNSRSEMNVSTLELGDSALYLCASSLSDHTDTQYFGPGTRLTVL.

There are many counts of this clonotype. J is TRBJ2-7 and V is TRBV29-1; 9 nucleotides line up with TRBD2. Germline loops: CDR1 SQVTM, CDR2 ANQGSEA. J lost 9 bases, V lost 3 bases, and 3 bases had no gene match. The CDR3 runs 11 residues. CDR3 DNA sequence: TGCAGCGTTGATAGCGGGAGCGGGCAGTACTTC. This gives the protein CSVDSGSGQYF.

Many counts were recorded for this clonotype. The V call is TRBV10-3, the J call TRBJ1-5; weak D call: TRBD1 (5 bases). V gave up 2 bases and J gave up 7 bases, with 12 bases separating them. The CDR3 contains 14 residues. CDR1 is ENHRY and CDR2 is SYGVKD in the germline V gene. CDR3 sequence reads: CAISEGQGGQPQHF. The CDR3, as DNA: TGTGCCATCAGTGAGGGGCAGGGAGGGCAGCCCCAGCATTTT.

This clonotype was observed a handful of times. The gene calls are TRBV12-3 or TRBV12-4 and TRBJ1-2; D is undetermined. CDR3 length equals 14 residues. Between the trimmed V and J ends, which lost 1 base and 7 bases, there was a span of 13 bases. The CDR3 protein is CASSLDRYHRGYTF. DNA of the CDR3: TGTGCCAGCAGTTTAGATCGGTATCACCGTGGCTACACCTTC.

This clonotype was recorded many times. A read error may produce the germline difference seen at one junction end. The chain has TRBV7-9 and TRBJ1-5, with 7 bases that match TRBD1. Germline V CDR1 and CDR2: SEHNR, FQNEAQ (reference sequence). The CDR3 has 14 residues. The CDR3 here is CASSKGGGNQPQNF. The CDR3 DNA reads TGTGCCAGCAGCAAAGGAGGGGGCAATCAGCCCCAGAATTTT.

In this sample, this clonotype turned up many times. The chain employs TRBV20-1 and TRBJ1-4, with TRBD1 identical over 7 bases. Germline trimming cut 0 bases from V and 8 bases from J; bases unmatched to any gene: 0. Germline CDR1 reads DFQATT; CDR2 reads SNEGSKA (reference sequence). The CDR3 extends over 12 amino acids. In DNA form, the CDR3 reads TGCAGTGCTAGAGACAGGGGGGAAAAACTGTTTTTT. This codes for CSARDRGEKLFF.

This clonotype was seen many times. This chain joins TRBV12-3 or TRBV12-4 and TRBJ2-1; D may match TRBD1 or TRBD2 (5 bases each). V lost 3 bases and J lost 0, with 9 bases in between. CDR3 length equals 15 residues. In DNA, the CDR3 is TGTGCCAGCAGTTTGCCAGGGAGCTCCTACAATGAGCAGTTCTTC. It codes for CASSLPGSSYNEQFF.